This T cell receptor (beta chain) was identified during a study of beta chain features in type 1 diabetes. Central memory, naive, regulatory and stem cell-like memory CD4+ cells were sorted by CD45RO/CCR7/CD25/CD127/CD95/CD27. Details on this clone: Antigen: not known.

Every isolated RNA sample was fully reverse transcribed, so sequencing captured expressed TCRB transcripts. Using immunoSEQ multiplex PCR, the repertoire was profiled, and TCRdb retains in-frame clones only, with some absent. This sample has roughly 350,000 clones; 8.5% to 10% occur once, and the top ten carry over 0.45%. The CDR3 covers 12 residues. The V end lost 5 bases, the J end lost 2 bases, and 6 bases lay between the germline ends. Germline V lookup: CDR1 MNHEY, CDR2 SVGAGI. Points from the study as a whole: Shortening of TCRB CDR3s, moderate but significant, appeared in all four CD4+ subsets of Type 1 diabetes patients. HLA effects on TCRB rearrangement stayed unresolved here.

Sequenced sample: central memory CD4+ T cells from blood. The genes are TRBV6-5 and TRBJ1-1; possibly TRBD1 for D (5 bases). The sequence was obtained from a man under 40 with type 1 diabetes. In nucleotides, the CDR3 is TGTGCCAGCAGTACAGGCAACACTGAAGCTTTCTTT. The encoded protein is CASSTGNTEAFF.